This entry lists 9 T cell receptor beta chains sequenced from one sample in a study of T cell responses to AZD1222 COVID-19 vaccine. The protocol was immunoSEQ multiplex PCR, while the TCRdb copy is restricted to in-frame clones and leaves out a portion. The repertoire holds about 140,000 clones, with about nine tenths as singletons. The input for sequencing was peripheral blood, taken 28 days after the second AZD1222 dose. The source of these receptors is an adult who received the AZD1222 COVID-19 vaccine.

V usage is TRBV7-2 and J usage is TRBJ2-7; D is unclear. Germline lookup yields CDR1 SGHTA and CDR2 FQGNSA. The CDR3 loop spans 13 amino acids. V lost 4 bases and J lost 2, with 9 bases in between. The CDR3 bases are TGTGCCAGCAGCTCCCAACACCCCTACGAGCAGTACTTC. It codes for CASSSQHPYEQYF.

V and J are TRBV4-3 and TRBJ2-7; tentatively, D is TRBD2 (7 bases). V dropped 0 bases and J dropped 8 bases, with 26 bases sitting between them. Germline lookup yields CDR1 LGHNA and CDR2 YSLEER. The CDR3 runs 18 residues. CDR3 DNA sequence: TGCGCCAGCAGCCAAGATTTGAGGGGGGGCCGTTCGTTCGACAAGCAGTACTTC. It is translated as CASSQDLRGGRSFDKQYF.

The chain couples TRBV9 to TRBJ1-3; TRBD1 agrees at 7 bases. The length of the CDR3 is 17 residues. With 0 bases clipped from V and 3 bases from J, the junction kept 9 bases outside the gene matches. CDR1 and CDR2 from the germline V gene are SGDLS and YYNGEE. The CDR3: CASSVDPRGRVGNTIYF. The CDR3 DNA reads as TGTGCCAGCAGCGTAGACCCCAGGGGGAGGGTTGGAAACACCATATATTTT.

This sequence joins TRBV5-4 and TRBJ2-5, with TRBD2 matching 8 bases. J gave up 2 bases and V 4 bases, and 10 bases lay outside the gene matches. Looked up from germline, CDR1 is SGHNT and CDR2 is YYREEE (reference sequence). The CDR3 runs to 16 residues. The CDR3 coding sequence is TGTGCCAGCAGCCCCCTGCCTCTAGCGGGTCAAGAGACCCAGTACTTC. This encodes CASSPLPLAGQETQYF.

This chain joins TRBV29-1 and TRBJ1-2, with 7 bases lining up with TRBD1. Germline V gives CDR1 SQVTM, CDR2 ANQGSEA. There are 14 residues in the CDR3. Trimming at V came to 4 bases and at J to 2 bases, leaving 7 bases not matched to a gene. As DNA, the CDR3 is TGCAGCGTTGTTGGGGGACAGAAAAACTATGGCTACACCTTC. As protein: CSVVGGQKNYGYTF. Combining the CDR3 with reference TRBV29-1 and TRBJ1-2 gives the whole variable domain SAVISQKPSRDICQRGTSLTIQCQVDSQVTMMFWYRQQPGQSLTLIATANQGSEATYESGFVIDKFPISRPNLTFSTLTVSNMSPEDSSIYLCSVVGGQKNYGYTFGSGTRLTVV.

This clone came up once. The rearrangement joins TRBV7-3 to TRBJ2-7; D tentatively reads TRBD1 or TRBD2 (5 bases each). Trimming removed 5 bases from V and 3 bases from J, with 11 bases in between. The germline gives CDR1 SGHTA, CDR2 FQGTGA. The CDR3 sequence is 13 residues long. The CDR3 DNA follows: TGTGCCAGCAGCCCCGGGGCTAACTACGAGCAGTACTTC. Amino acids: CASSPGANYEQYF.

This chain joins TRBV19 and TRBJ2-3; TRBD1 aligns across 8 bases. From germline, CDR1 is LNHDA and CDR2 SQIVND (reference sequence). This CDR3 contains 15 residues. Trimming removed 10 bases from V and 14 bases from J; junction bases left unmatched: 23. CDR3 bases: TGTGCCAATCCTCCGGGACAGGTTTTCCCTCGAGACTGGTATTTT. It is translated as CANPPGQVFPRDWYF. The full variable domain, completed using reference TRBV19 and TRBJ2-3, is DGGITQSPKYLFRKEGQNVTLSCEQNLNHDAMYWYRQDPGQGLRLIYYSQIVNDFQKGDIAEGYSVSREKKESFPLTVTSAQKNPTAFYLCANPPGQVFPRDWYFGPGTRLTVL.

This clone appeared a few times. The V call is TRBV29-1, the J call TRBJ2-1; 7 positions match TRBD1. CDR1 SQVTM and CDR2 ANQGSEA come from the germline V gene. The CDR3 runs 13 residues. Trimming took 7 bases from V and 4 from J; bases not matched to a gene: 7. The CDR3 reads CSATGTVYNEQFF. CDR3 DNA sequence: TGCAGCGCCACCGGGACAGTTTACAATGAGCAGTTCTTC.

The rearrangement uses TRBV11-3 and TRBJ2-3, with 9 bases fitting TRBD1. CDR3 length equals 15 residues. J gave up 4 bases and V 8 bases, and 10 bases lay outside the gene matches. Germline V gene lookup returns CDR1 SGHNT and CDR2 YENEEA. This CDR3 reads CASGRTGQGADTQYF. DNA for the CDR3: TGTGCCAGCGGCCGAACGGGACAGGGCGCAGATACGCAGTATTTT.